Listed here are 12 T cell receptor beta chains from one sample, sequenced in a study of Ad26.COV2.S vaccination and SARS-CoV-2 variants. Noted treatment: over 15 received Ad26.COV2.S at low or high dose, single or two shots; five or six received placebo; per-sample allocation not given. Each sample was drawn 63 days after the first injection (of vaccine or placebo). The protocol was immunoSEQ multiplex PCR, while the TCRdb copy is restricted to in-frame clones and leaves out a portion. Of around 320,000 clones listed, about nine tenths are singletons. The material sequenced was peripheral blood, taken in a trial of Ad26.COV2.S vaccine versus placebo. These TCRs come from a person between 18 and 60 years old who received the Ad26.COV2.S COVID-19 vaccine or a placebo.

The chain carries TRBV29-1 and TRBJ1-2; 9 positions agree with TRBD1. CDR1 is SQVTM and CDR2 is ANQGSEA in the germline V gene. V shed 8 bases, J shed 7 bases, and the junction held 8 bases outside the gene matches. The length of the CDR3 is 12 residues. CDR3 DNA sequence: TGCAGCTTCACAGGGGGCATGAGTGGCTACACCTTC. It translates to CSFTGGMSGYTF.

The V gene is TRBV4-3, the J gene TRBJ1-1; no reliable D call. Trimming took off 0 bases at V and 11 bases at J, with 19 bases between the two ends. The CDR3 has 15 residues. Germline lookup yields CDR1 LGHNA and CDR2 YSLEER. CDR3 region: CASSQEQSQLMRAFF. CDR3 DNA: TGCGCCAGCAGCCAAGAACAGTCACAGCTAATGCGGGCTTTCTTT.

The rearrangement links TRBV6-6 to TRBJ2-7, with 9 bases identical to TRBD1. J gave up 3 bases and V 5 bases, and 8 bases lay outside the gene matches. Germline lookup yields CDR1 MNHNY and CDR2 SVGAGI (reference sequence). The CDR3 runs to 15 residues. For the CDR3, the DNA is TGTGCCAGCAGTACTTCCCGGGACAGGGTCTACGAGCAGTACTTC. It yields the protein CASSTSRDRVYEQYF.

This chain uses TRBV5-1 with TRBJ2-7; 8 bases map to TRBD1. Losses at the gene ends were 4 bases for V and 2 bases for J; bases not matched to a gene: 11. Germline V CDR1 and CDR2: SGHRS, YFSETQ. The CDR3 loop spans 16 amino acids. CDR3 DNA: TGCGCCAGCAGCCCCTTTGGGCAGGGGGCCGCCTACGAGCAGTACTTC. Translation: CASSPFGQGAAYEQYF.

V gene TRBV10-3 combines with J gene TRBJ1-4; 9 bases match TRBD1. V gave up 6 bases and J gave up 4 bases; unmatched junction bases: 9. The CDR3 has 16 residues. From germline, CDR1 is ENHRY and CDR2 SYGVKD. This chain's CDR3 is CAISRTGGSNNEKLFF. As DNA, the CDR3 is TGTGCCATCAGCCGTACAGGGGGCAGTAATAATGAAAAACTGTTTTTT.

The chain combines TRBV19 with TRBJ1-6, with no clear D. The germline CDR1 and CDR2 sequences are LNHDA and SQIVND (reference sequence). V was pared by 2 bases and J by 11 bases, with 10 bases between. The CDR3 is 13 residues long. Written as DNA, the CDR3 is TGTGCCAGTAGTATATCCGAGGTCACACCCCTCCACTTT. It is translated as CASSISEVTPLHF.

This clone was picked up one time. The chain employs TRBV6-5 and TRBJ1-5; D perhaps matches TRBD1 (6 bases). The CDR3 extends over 15 amino acids. V was trimmed by 0 bases and J by 6 bases, leaving 12 bases between them. Per the germline V gene, CDR1 is MNHEY and CDR2 is SVGAGI. The CDR3 reads CASSYSAGGSQPQHF. DNA of the CDR3: TGTGCCAGCAGTTACTCGGCGGGGGGCAGTCAGCCCCAGCATTTT.

The V gene is TRBV27, the J gene TRBJ1-1; perhaps TRBD1 as D (5 bases). Trimming shortened V by 4 bases and J by 8 bases, and 11 bases separated the two germline ends. Germline V CDR1 and CDR2: MNHEY, SMNVEV (reference sequence). The CDR3 spans 12 residues. CDR3: CASSSNGGEAFF. The CDR3 DNA reads TGTGCCAGCAGTTCAAATGGGGGAGAAGCTTTCTTT.

The V call is TRBV6-2 or TRBV6-3, the J call TRBJ1-1; weak D call: TRBD1 (6 bases). The germline CDR1 and CDR2 sequences are MNHEY and SVGEGT. Trimming removed 5 bases from V and 5 bases from J, with 6 bases in between. This CDR3 has 11 residues. CDR3 amino acids: CASSRGTEAFF. CDR3 nucleotide sequence: TGTGCCAGCAGTAGGGGGACTGAAGCTTTCTTT.

The chain combines TRBV30 with TRBJ1-4; no definite D call. CDR1 is GTSNPN and CDR2 is SVGIG in the germline V gene (reference sequence). The CDR3 covers 13 residues. Deletions cut 3 bases from V and 3 bases from J, with 8 bases between. The CDR3 nucleotides read TGTGCCTGGAGCCCCCCGCCTAATGAAAAACTGTTTTTT. Translated, it gives CAWSPPPNEKLFF.

The CDR3 protein is CASSARQLQETQYF. The CDR3 DNA is TGTGCCAGCAGCGCCCGACAGCTCCAAGAGACCCAGTACTTC. This chain links TRBV14 with TRBJ2-5; perhaps TRBD1 as D (5 bases). CDR1 is SGHDN and CDR2 is FVKESK in the germline V gene. The CDR3 length is 14 residues. Trimming removed 5 bases at V and 1 base at J, with 11 bases between.

J is TRBJ1-6 and V is TRBV6-5, with 7 bases lining up with TRBD1. The V and J ends lost 2 bases and 9 bases, in that order; junction bases with no gene match: 7. The CDR3 loop spans 15 amino acids. CDR1 is MNHEY, CDR2 SVGAGI, per germline. CDR3 loop: CASSYGTAPGSPLHF. CDR3 DNA: TGTGCCAGCAGTTACGGGACAGCCCCGGGTTCACCCCTCCACTTT.